Listed here are 21 T cell receptor beta chains from one sample, sequenced in a study of CD8 T cells in ankylosing spondylitis. Findings of the study overall: Apparently characteristic of ankylosing spondylitis blood was a TCR beta motif (eight highly homologous variants).

These receptors have no identified antigens. TCRdb re-called the 5' RACE reads through MiXCR, storing one row per CDR3 protein. The sample has 350,000 to 550,000 distinct CDR3 sequences; 26% are singletons. The source material was blood, either unsorted or a sorted T cell fraction (not recorded which). The receptors were gathered from a male donor with ankylosing spondylitis.

V is TRBV20-1 and J is TRBJ2-1; the D call may be TRBD1 or TRBD2 (5 bases each). The CDR3 sequence is 15 residues long. Trimming shortened V by 4 bases and J by 7 bases, and 20 bases separated the two germline ends. CDR1 is DFQATT, CDR2 SNEGSKA, per germline (reference sequence). CDR3 DNA sequence: TGCAGTGCTACAGGCGGCAGTCGGGGACGGAATGAGCAGTTCTTC. It yields the protein CSATGGSRGRNEQFF.

The rearrangement links TRBV3-1 to TRBJ2-1, with D maybe TRBD1 (5 bases). Trimming took 0 bases from V and 8 from J, leaving 11 bases between them. The V gene's germline CDR1 is LGHDT and CDR2 YNNKEL (reference sequence). The CDR3 consists of 14 residues. The CDR3 loop reads CASSQDPGSYEQFF. Written as DNA, the CDR3 is TGTGCCAGCAGCCAAGATCCAGGGTCCTATGAGCAGTTCTTC.

This chain connects TRBV4-1 to TRBJ2-7; D is uncertain. CDR3 size: 14 residues. Trimming stripped 8 bases from V and 3 bases from J, with 17 bases between. The germline V gene has CDR1 MGHRA and CDR2 YSYEKL. The CDR3 sequence is CASPGRPVSYEQYF. The CDR3 DNA reads TGCGCCAGCCCCGGTAGACCCGTGAGCTACGAGCAGTACTTC.

The rearrangement uses TRBV3-1 and TRBJ1-3, with 9 bases that match TRBD1. The germline V gene encodes CDR1 LGHDT and CDR2 YNNKEL (reference sequence). J lost 4 bases, V lost 2 bases, and 3 bases had no gene match. The CDR3 contains 15 residues. The CDR3 loop reads CASSQYGTGGNTIYF. Written as DNA, the CDR3 is TGTGCCAGCAGCCAATACGGGACAGGGGGAAACACCATATATTTT.

The chain employs TRBV20-1 and TRBJ2-7; 8 bases match TRBD2. In germline, CDR1 is DFQATT, CDR2 SNEGSKA (reference sequence). The V and J ends lost 0 bases and 6 bases, in that order; junction bases with no gene match: 1. This CDR3 has 12 amino acids. CDR3 in DNA: TGCAGTGCTAGAGATCGGGGGGGCGAGCAGTACGTC. It specifies CSARDRGGEQYV.

This clonotype was seen only a few times. The chain uses TRBV20-1 and TRBJ2-4, with 7 bases aligning to TRBD1. The CDR3 length is 13 residues. Trimming at V came to 5 bases and at J to 7 bases, leaving 8 bases not matched to a gene. CDR1 and CDR2 from the germline V gene are DFQATT and SNEGSKA (reference sequence). The CDR3 protein is CSAPVTGANIQYF. In DNA form, the CDR3 reads TGCAGTGCTCCCGTAACAGGGGCCAACATTCAGTACTTC.

The chain couples TRBV20-1 to TRBJ2-7, with no clear D. The CDR3 contains 13 residues. V was trimmed by 0 bases and J by 6 bases, leaving 12 bases between them. Germline V gene sequence: CDR1 DFQATT, CDR2 SNEGSKA (reference sequence). The chain's CDR3 is CSARDVVAGEQYF. CDR3 nucleotide sequence: TGCAGTGCTAGAGATGTGGTAGCAGGCGAGCAGTACTTC.

J is TRBJ2-7 and V is TRBV24-1; D is perhaps TRBD1 or TRBD2 (5 bases each). In germline, CDR1 is KGHDR, CDR2 SFDVKD. V lost 2 bases to trimming and J lost 4 bases, with 11 bases between them. The CDR3 is 14 residues long. The CDR3: CATSDWGTGYEQYV. CDR3 nucleotides: TGTGCCACCAGTGATTGGGGGACGGGATACGAGCAGTACGTC.

This clonotype was counted only a few times. J is TRBJ2-1 and V is TRBV20-1; TRBD2 matches 11 bases. CDR1 DFQATT and CDR2 SNEGSKA come from the germline V gene (reference sequence). The ends lost 2 bases at V and 10 bases at J; junction bases unmatched: 13. The CDR3 covers 16 residues. DNA for the CDR3: TGCAGTGCTAGACGCCCCGGGACTAGCGGCGTCGGCGAGCAGTTCTTC. It codes for CSARRPGTSGVGEQFF.

This rearrangement joins TRBV10-3 to TRBJ2-7; 7 bases are a match to TRBD1. This CDR3 is built from 15 residues. V was clipped by 6 bases and J by 2 bases; unmatched bases: 10. Germline-derived CDR1 and CDR2 are ENHRY and SYGVKD. In DNA form, the CDR3 reads TGTGCCATCAGGTTATCGACAGGGCGTACCTACGAGCAGTACTTC. It codes for CAIRLSTGRTYEQYF.

The sample holds a few counts of this clonotype. The chain combines TRBV3-1 with TRBJ2-7, with a tentative D call TRBD1 (6 bases). Trimming removed 5 bases from V and 4 bases from J, with 18 bases in between. This CDR3 spans 15 amino acids. Germline V lookup: CDR1 LGHDT, CDR2 YNNKEL (reference sequence). This chain's CDR3 is CASSFATGTGYEQYF. Written as DNA, the CDR3 is TGTGCCAGCAGCTTTGCTACAGGGACGGGGTACGAGCAGTACTTC.

This clonotype turned up a few times. The chain couples TRBV12-3 or TRBV12-4 to TRBJ1-1, with TRBD1 as a possible D gene (5 bases). V lost 4 bases and J lost 3, with 18 bases in between. The CDR3 consists of 16 residues. CDR3 amino acids: CASSSGGARFDTEAFF. The CDR3 nucleotides are TGTGCCAGCAGTTCGGGAGGGGCCAGGTTCGACACTGAAGCTTTCTTT.

The table lists this clonotype with a few counts. The chain links TRBV20-1 to TRBJ2-7; the D gene is possibly TRBD2 (5 bases). The CDR3 contains 14 residues. Trimming cost V 1 base and J 2 bases, with 12 bases left between them. In germline, CDR1 is DFQATT, CDR2 SNEGSKA (reference sequence). Here the CDR3 DNA reads TGCAGTGCTAGAGTGGGAGCAAACCCCTACGAGCAGTACTTC. Protein: CSARVGANPYEQYF.

The genes are TRBV11-2 and TRBJ2-5; 11 bases map to TRBD2. The germline V gene has CDR1 SGHAT and CDR2 FQNNGV. Trimming at V came to 1 base and at J to 5 bases, leaving 15 bases not matched to a gene. CDR3 size: 19 residues. This CDR3 reads CASSLVGLVTSGSRETQYF. The CDR3 DNA reads as TGTGCCAGCAGCTTAGTTGGTTTAGTCACTAGCGGGAGTCGGGAGACCCAGTACTTC.

The CDR3 DNA reads as TGTGCCAGCAGCTTGGTAGCCCAGAACTACAATGAGCAGTTCTTC. This codes for CASSLVAQNYNEQFF. The V gene is TRBV5-6, the J gene TRBJ2-1, with D hard to call. V was pared by 0 bases and J by 3 bases, with 10 bases between. Germline assignment: CDR1 SGHDT and CDR2 YYEEEE. The CDR3 sequence is 15 residues long. The full variable domain, in which reference TRBV5-6 and TRBJ2-1 provide the parts outside the CDR3, is DAGVTQSPTHLIKTRGQQVTLRCSPKSGHDTVSWYQQALGQGPQFIFQYYEEEERQRGNFPDRFSGHQFPNYSSELNVNALLLGDSALYLCASSLVAQNYNEQFFGPGTRLTVL.

V is TRBV3-1 and J is TRBJ2-6, with TRBD1 identical over 7 bases. Germline V gene sequence: CDR1 LGHDT, CDR2 YNNKEL (reference sequence). CDR3 length equals 16 residues. Trimming removed 4 bases from V and 4 bases from J; junction bases left unmatched: 7. The CDR3 nucleotides are TGTGCCAGCAGCCGAGAACAGGGGTCCGGGGCCAACGTCCTGACTTTC. The encoded protein is CASSREQGSGANVLTF.

The chain employs TRBV20-1 and TRBJ2-3, with 13 bases that match TRBD2. This CDR3 has 15 residues. V lost 5 bases, J lost 5 bases, and 7 bases stayed unmatched. The germline V gene encodes CDR1 DFQATT and CDR2 SNEGSKA (reference sequence). CDR3 in DNA: TGCAGTGCTCGGAACGGACTAGCGGGAGTAGATACGCAGTATTTT. Amino acids: CSARNGLAGVDTQYF.

In this sample, this clonotype turned up a few times. The genes are TRBV7-2 and TRBJ2-3; a possible D gene is TRBD2 (5 bases). In germline, CDR1 is SGHTA, CDR2 FQGNSA. The CDR3 spans 14 residues. Trimming stripped 3 bases from V and 3 bases from J, with 10 bases between. The CDR3 nucleotides are TGTGCCAGCAGCTTGCAGCGGACGACAGATACGCAGTATTTT. Encoded protein: CASSLQRTTDTQYF.

This clonotype was counted only a few times. The genes are TRBV20-1 and TRBJ2-1; TRBD2 matches 9 bases. The CDR3 length is 17 residues. V gave up 1 base and J gave up 4 bases; unmatched junction bases: 11. The germline gives CDR1 DFQATT, CDR2 SNEGSKA (reference sequence). CDR3: CSARVYPSGIRYNEQFF. The CDR3 DNA sequence: TGCAGTGCTAGAGTTTACCCTAGCGGGATACGTTACAATGAGCAGTTCTTC.

This clonotype occurred a few times. The chain recombines TRBV3-1 with TRBJ2-1, with D hard to call. Deletions cut 6 bases from V and 8 bases from J, with 20 bases between. Germline V gene data show CDR1 as LGHDT and CDR2 as YNNKEL (reference sequence). The CDR3 is 15 amino acids. In nucleotides, the CDR3 is TGTGCCAGCAGGCATAGTAGCAGTTGGGTGGATGAGCAGTTCTTC. This sequence encodes CASRHSSSWVDEQFF.

This chain joins TRBV30 and TRBJ2-1; possibly TRBD1 for D (7 bases). V lost 3 bases and J lost 8, with 14 bases in between. CDR1 and CDR2 (germline): GTSNPN, SVGIG (reference sequence). The CDR3 totals 13 residues. CDR3: CAWREGADYEQFF. In DNA form, the CDR3 reads TGTGCCTGGAGGGAGGGGGCGGACTATGAGCAGTTCTTC.